Given below is one TCR beta chain in context. The data originate from a study of blood T cell repertoires in COVID-19. About the study: Sites across the United States, Italy and Spain contributed samples from acute and convalescent COVID-19. From T cells, B-cell-depleted T cells, or PBMCs came the material, which was cDNA or gDNA.

As processed by the authors: Reference gene primer amplification in the assay estimated nucleated cell counts. Profiled with immunoSEQ multiplex PCR; TCRdb holds only in-frame clones, not every one. Clonal size and the V and J genes are those of that table, whereas D and trimming came from the DNA. The data hold approximately 110,000 clones, with under 80% observed a single time. The CDR3 extends over 15 amino acids. Trimming stripped 0 bases from V and 6 bases from J, with 15 bases between. Germline V lookup: CDR1 SGHDT, CDR2 YYEEEE. Specimen: peripheral blood. The TCR sequence derives from a man aged 70 or older with active or convalescent COVID-19. The rearrangement joins TRBV5-6 to TRBJ1-2; tentatively, D is TRBD1 (5 bases). CDR3 residues: CASSLETPGGDGYTF. The CDR3 bases are TGTGCCAGCAGCTTGGAAACCCCGGGAGGGGATGGCTACACCTTC.